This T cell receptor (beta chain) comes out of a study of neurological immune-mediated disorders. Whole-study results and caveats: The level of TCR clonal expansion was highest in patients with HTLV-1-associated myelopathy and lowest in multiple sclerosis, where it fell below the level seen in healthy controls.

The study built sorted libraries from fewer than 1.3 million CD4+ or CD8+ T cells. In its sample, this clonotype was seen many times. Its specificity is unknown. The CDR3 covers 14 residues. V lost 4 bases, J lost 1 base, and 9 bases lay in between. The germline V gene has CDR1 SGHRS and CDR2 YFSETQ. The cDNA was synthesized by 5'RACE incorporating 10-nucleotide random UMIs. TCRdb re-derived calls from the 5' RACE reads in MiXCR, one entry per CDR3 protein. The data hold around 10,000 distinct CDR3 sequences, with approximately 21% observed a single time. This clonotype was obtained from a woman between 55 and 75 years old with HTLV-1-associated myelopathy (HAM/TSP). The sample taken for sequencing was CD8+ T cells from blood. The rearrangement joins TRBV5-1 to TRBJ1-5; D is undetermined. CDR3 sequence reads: CASSPFGSNQPQHF. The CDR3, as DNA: TGCGCCAGCAGCCCCTTCGGGAGCAATCAGCCCCAGCATTTT.